This TCR beta chain was identified in a study of T cells in Graves' hyperthyroidism and ophthalmopathy. The diagnostic basis comprised clinical symptoms, serum thyroxine and TRAb, thyroid ultrasound and orbital computed tomography. The CDR3 is 15 amino acids. Trimming cost V 1 base and J 8 bases, with 15 bases left between them. Germline CDR1 and CDR2: LNHDA and SQIVND (reference sequence). Amplification of TCR beta CDR3 regions used RNA as the template. RT-PCR in the first round (using the HTBI primer set) targeted the TCR CDR3. Using its own MiXCR run on the multiplex PCR reads, TCRdb lists one record per CDR3 protein. The sample gives roughly 290,000 distinct CDR3 sequences, roughly 14% of which show up once; 7.8% is in the top ten.

This sequence joins TRBV19 and TRBJ2-1; no firm D call. The sequenced sample was blood. This sequence was found in a woman in her 30s with Graves' hyperthyroidism that later progressed to Graves' ophthalmopathy. The CDR3 is CASSIGQKVVDEQFF. In nucleotides, the CDR3 is TGTGCCAGTAGTATAGGGCAAAAAGTGGTCGATGAGCAGTTCTTC.